Below, one T cell receptor beta chain is given with its context. Its antigen is as yet unknown. This sample was included in a study of shared clonotypes between healthy human individuals. The V and J ends lost 5 bases and 3 bases, in that order; junction bases with no gene match: 8. CDR1 SGHTA and CDR2 FQGTGA come from the germline V gene. The CDR3 loop spans 17 amino acids. Study-level points and caveats: Donor scarcity curtailed the genetic and exposure-history diversity represented herein.

Donors comprised only Caucasian adults living in Nashville, Tennessee. As handled by the study authors: ImmunoSEQ gave junction-only sequences without quality scores, so filtering differed. Libraries were prepared by immunoSEQ multiplex PCR; TCRdb keeps only in-frame clonotypes and omits some of them. For V, J and clone size, that table is used; D and trimming come from the DNA. The sample lists about 490,000 clones; over 70% were seen once. The receptor comes from a woman aged 40 to 55 in good health. Some clones in this sample may be carry-over from other donors' samples. J is TRBJ2-3 and V is TRBV7-3, with 13 nucleotides matching TRBD2. Material for sequencing was PBMCs. Here the CDR3 reads CASSPGTSGVGTDTQYF. The CDR3, as DNA: TGTGCCAGCAGCCCGGGGACTAGCGGGGTGGGGACAGATACGCAGTATTTT.